This TCR beta chain stems from a study of T-cell reconstitution after alpha-beta-depleted transplantation in children. This sample's TCRbeta library carried unique molecular identifier barcodes. Via MiXCR, TCRdb re-called the PCR reads, giving one row per CDR3 protein. The sample carries around 700,000 distinct CDR3 sequences, around 12% recorded once. Findings and limits, study-wide: A year post-transplant, T-cell counts and diversity derived mostly from newly produced T cells.

This CDR3 contains 13 residues. Trimming took off 7 bases at V and 2 bases at J, with 10 bases between the two ends. Germline V lookup: CDR1 SNHLY, CDR2 FYNNEI. In regard to this clonotype: Its antigen is undetermined.

Here the sequenced sample was PBMCs, taken before TCRalphabeta/CD19-depleted stem cell transplant. This chain connects TRBV2 to TRBJ2-3; D is perhaps TRBD1 or TRBD2 (5 bases each). This TCR derives from a girl aged 2 to 10 with congenital amegakaryocytic thrombocytopenia, due to receive a stem cell transplant. The CDR3, as DNA: TGTGCCAGCAACAGGAGGATCACAGATACGCAGTATTTT. Its protein is CASNRRITDTQYF.